Presented here are 2 T cell receptor beta chains from one specimen sequenced in a study of cytomegalovirus exposure and HLA in healthy donors. Primers for the PCR totalled 60 Vbeta and 13 Jbeta. TCRdb's copy holds only in-frame clones and misses some; the assay was immunoSEQ multiplex PCR. The sample lists approximately 61,000 clones; 78% were seen once. The sequenced sample consisted of PBMCs. These receptor sequences come from a young man in good health and CMV-seropositive.

The rearrangement links TRBV5-1 to TRBJ1-5, with TRBD1 matching 7 bases. Unmatched junction bases numbered 3, after V lost 0 bases and J lost 6 bases. Germline V CDR1 and CDR2: SGHRS, YFSETQ. This CDR3 is built from 14 residues. The CDR3 DNA reads TGCGCCAGCAGCTTGGAGGGGGCGGGTCAGCCCCAGCATTTT. It codes for CASSLEGAGQPQHF.

The chain has TRBV30 and TRBJ2-5; the match to TRBD1 covers 11 bases. The CDR3 extends over 16 amino acids. V shed 2 bases, J shed 2 bases, and the junction held 7 bases outside the gene matches. CDR1 is GTSNPN, CDR2 SVGIG, per germline (reference sequence). Here the CDR3 reads CAWSWDRGFRQETQYF. The CDR3, as DNA: TGTGCCTGGAGTTGGGACAGGGGGTTTAGACAAGAGACCCAGTACTTC.